Each of the 22 T cell receptor beta chains below was sequenced from the same sample in a study of T cell responses to AZD1222 COVID-19 vaccine. Generated by immunoSEQ multiplex PCR, the TCRdb table keeps only in-frame clones and is missing some. Here the sample spans 150,000 to 200,000 clones, just over 90% being singletons. The source was peripheral blood, collected on day 0 of AZD1222 vaccination. The source of these receptors is an adult in good health.

The chain uses TRBV6-6 and TRBJ2-3; 11 nucleotides agree with TRBD2. J lost 2 bases, V lost 7 bases, and 5 bases had no gene match. Germline CDR1 is MNHNY and CDR2 is SVGAGI (reference sequence). The CDR3 is 15 residues long. Written as DNA, the CDR3 is TGTGCCAGCATCACGACTAGCGGGGCCACAGATACGCAGTATTTT. It is translated as CASITTSGATDTQYF.

The chain joins TRBV3-1 (or the pseudogene TRBV3-2) to TRBJ1-3; TRBD1 agrees at 7 bases. The CDR3 is 14 amino acids. V shed 5 bases and J 3 bases; nucleotides not matched to a gene: 4. Germline-derived CDR1 and CDR2 are LGHDT and YNNKEL (reference sequence). CDR3 DNA sequence: TGTGCCAGCAGCTCAGGGGGGTATGGAAACACCATATATTTT. Translated: CASSSGGYGNTIYF.

This chain connects TRBV30 to TRBJ2-7; TRBD2 matches 8 bases. This CDR3 is 13 amino acids long. Trimming cost V 4 bases and J 4 bases; bases outside gene matches: 6. Germline CDR1 is GTSNPN and CDR2 is SVGIG (reference sequence). CDR3 nucleotide sequence: TGTGCCTGGACCCGCGGGGGGATTTACGAGCAGTACTTC. Protein: CAWTRGGIYEQYF.

The rearrangement joins TRBV6-5 to TRBJ2-2, with 15 bases lining up with TRBD2. J was trimmed by 7 bases and V by 10 bases; bases with no gene match: 7. From germline, CDR1 is MNHEY and CDR2 SVGAGI. CDR3 length: 15 residues. This chain's CDR3 is CATHGTSGGYGELFF. DNA for the CDR3: TGTGCCACCCATGGGACTAGCGGGGGGTACGGGGAGCTGTTTTTT.

The chain carries TRBV14 and TRBJ2-4; tentatively, D is TRBD1 or TRBD2 (6 bases each). This CDR3 region has 18 residues. The germline gives CDR1 SGHDN, CDR2 FVKESK. Deletions cut 0 bases from V and 2 bases from J, with 17 bases between. The CDR3 here is CASSQEGGTPTSKNIQYF. CDR3 coding DNA: TGTGCCAGCAGCCAAGAAGGGGGGACACCCACCTCCAAAAACATTCAGTACTTC.

This clone has just one count. The chain recombines TRBV9 with TRBJ2-1; 7 bases map to TRBD1. This CDR3 spans 17 amino acids. Trimming cost V 4 bases and J 4 bases; bases outside gene matches: 14. CDR1 SGDLS and CDR2 YYNGEE come from the germline V gene. The CDR3 is CASSPPTGTDPYNEQFF. The CDR3, as DNA: TGTGCCAGCAGCCCCCCCACGGGGACAGACCCTTACAATGAGCAGTTCTTC.

The chain joins TRBV7-8 to TRBJ2-3; D uncertain. V was trimmed by 5 bases and J by 3 bases, leaving 15 bases between them. The germline CDR1 and CDR2 sequences are SGHVS and FQNEAQ. This CDR3 region has 15 residues. CDR3 in amino acids: CASSRTDGRTDTQYF. The CDR3 nucleotides are TGTGCCAGCAGCCGGACGGACGGGCGAACAGATACGCAGTATTTT.

The chain couples TRBV9 to TRBJ1-1, with a possible D match to TRBD1 (5 bases). The CDR3 covers 17 residues. Trimming took 3 bases from V and 3 from J, leaving 21 bases between them. Germline CDR1 SGDLS, CDR2 YYNGEE. CDR3 sequence (DNA): TGTGCCAGCAGCGCTGCGCGTTTCGGGCCGGGGGACACTGAAGCTTTCTTT. The encoded protein is CASSAARFGPGDTEAFF.

This clone showed up just once. The CDR3 nucleotides read TGTGCCAGCACCCCGATGGACAGGGGCCATTCACCCCTCCACTTT. Its protein product is CASTPMDRGHSPLHF. The chain recombines TRBV5-6 with TRBJ1-6; 9 bases map to TRBD1. The CDR3 runs 15 residues. The germline CDR1 and CDR2 sequences are SGHDT and YYEEEE. V lost 6 bases and J lost 8; bases outside the gene matches: 9.

This chain links TRBV10-3 with TRBJ1-2, with D tentatively TRBD1 (5 bases). The CDR3 loop spans 14 amino acids. Looked up from germline, CDR1 is ENHRY and CDR2 is SYGVKD. V lost 7 bases, J lost 2 bases, and 14 bases lay in between. The CDR3 nucleotides are TGTGCCATCAAAGCGCCGGGGGAGAACTATGGCTACACCTTC. It is translated as CAIKAPGENYGYTF.

The chain joins TRBV29-1 to TRBJ1-5; 11 bases fit TRBD1. The CDR3 totals 17 residues. Germline V gives CDR1 SQVTM, CDR2 ANQGSEA. The junction had 8 bases not matched to a gene; V was cut back by 4 bases and J by 0 bases. CDR3 DNA sequence: TGCAGCGTTGCGCGGGACAGGGGGGGGTATAGCAATCAGCCCCAGCATTTT. It translates to CSVARDRGGYSNQPQHF.

The chain employs TRBV5-8 and TRBJ2-1, with 9 bases aligning to TRBD1. Trimming cost V 4 bases and J 9 bases; bases outside gene matches: 8. Germline lookup yields CDR1 SGHTS and CDR2 YDEGEE. The CDR3 runs to 14 residues. In DNA form, the CDR3 reads TGTGCCAGCAGCCTGGACAGGGGAAGGGTTGAGCAGTTCTTC. Translated: CASSLDRGRVEQFF.

This clone was seen a handful of times. The genes are TRBV5-4 and TRBJ2-3; D is uncertain. Deletions cut 3 bases from V and 0 bases from J, with 2 bases between. This CDR3 is built from 12 residues. Germline-derived CDR1 and CDR2 are SGHNT and YYREEE (reference sequence). The CDR3 nucleotides are TGTGCCAGCAGCTCTAGCACAGATACGCAGTATTTT. Amino acids: CASSSSTDTQYF.

The genes are TRBV7-8 and TRBJ1-1; weak D call: TRBD1 (5 bases). This CDR3 contains 13 residues. Per germline, CDR1 SGHVS and CDR2 FQNEAQ. The germline V and J ends were trimmed by 3 bases and 8 bases, with 13 bases remaining between them. The CDR3 DNA reads as TGTGCCAGCAGCTTGGAGGGACGGAGAGAAGCTTTCTTT. Its translation: CASSLEGRREAFF. The whole variable domain, remainder taken from reference TRBV7-8 and TRBJ1-1, is GAGVSQSPRYKVAKRGQDVALRCDPISGHVSLFWYQQALGQGPEFLTYFQNEAQLDKSGLPSDRFFAERPEGSVSTLKIQRTQQEDSAVYLCASSLEGRREAFFGQGTRLTVV.

The gene calls are TRBV7-9 and TRBJ1-1; 7 bases are shared with TRBD1. The CDR3 is made up of 15 amino acids. Germline V lookup: CDR1 SEHNR, CDR2 FQNEAQ (reference sequence). Unmatched junction bases numbered 11, after V lost 4 bases and J lost 6 bases. The CDR3 DNA reads as TGTGCCAGCAGCTACTACAGGGATCAGGGGGCTGAAGCTTTCTTT. Translated, it gives CASSYYRDQGAEAFF.

The table lists this clone with a count of one. The chain joins TRBV7-2 to TRBJ1-2, with D unresolved. V was pared by 3 bases and J by 0 bases, with 11 bases between. The CDR3 runs to 15 residues. CDR1 SGHTA and CDR2 FQGNSA come from the germline V gene. The DNA of the CDR3 is TGTGCCAGCAGCTTGTGGGGAAAAGCTAACTATGGCTACACCTTC. This translates into CASSLWGKANYGYTF.

The chain's CDR3 is CASSQRTGDQETQYF. CDR3 nucleotide sequence: TGTGCCAGCAGCCAACGGACAGGCGATCAAGAGACCCAGTACTTC. The gene calls are TRBV7-8 and TRBJ2-5; TRBD1 agrees at 7 bases. The ends lost 5 bases at V and 2 bases at J; junction bases unmatched: 8. The germline V gene has CDR1 SGHVS and CDR2 FQNEAQ. The CDR3 length is 15 residues.

The chain joins TRBV19 to TRBJ1-1; D possibly corresponds to TRBD1 (5 bases). V lost 5 bases to trimming and J lost 4 bases, with 8 bases between them. Germline V gene lookup returns CDR1 LNHDA and CDR2 SQIVND (reference sequence). This CDR3 is 12 amino acids long. CDR3 region: CASSGGGTEAFF. The CDR3 DNA follows: TGTGCCAGTAGTGGGGGGGGCACTGAAGCTTTCTTT.

The J gene is TRBJ2-3, the V gene TRBV18, with D tentatively TRBD1 or TRBD2 (5 bases each). CDR1 KGHSH and CDR2 LQKENI come from the germline V gene. There are 14 residues in the CDR3. Trimming pared 4 bases from V and 1 base from J, leaving 9 bases between. As DNA, the CDR3 is TGTGCCAGCTCACAAAGGGACGGCACAGATACGCAGTATTTT. Amino acid sequence: CASSQRDGTDTQYF.

This clone was observed a single time. V gene TRBV4-3 combines with J gene TRBJ2-3, with TRBD2 matching over 8 bases. The ends lost 3 bases at V and 4 bases at J; junction bases unmatched: 3. In germline, CDR1 is LGHNA, CDR2 YSLEER. The CDR3 sequence is 14 residues long. CDR3 in amino acids: CASSQGTSSDTQYF. The CDR3 DNA reads TGCGCCAGCAGCCAGGGGACTAGTTCAGATACGCAGTATTTT.

This clone was counted many times. The chain employs TRBV3-1 (or the pseudogene TRBV3-2) and TRBJ2-2; 10 nucleotides agree with TRBD1. The V segment lost 4 bases and the J segment 3 bases; nucleotides outside the gene matches: 2. The CDR3 is 15 residues long. Germline lookup yields CDR1 LGHDT and CDR2 YNNKEL (reference sequence). This chain's CDR3 is CASSPGTGDTGELFF. In nucleotides, the CDR3 is TGTGCCAGCAGCCCCGGGACAGGGGACACCGGGGAGCTGTTTTTT.

The V gene is TRBV3-1 (or the pseudogene TRBV3-2), the J gene TRBJ2-7; 9 bases line up with TRBD1. CDR1 and CDR2 (germline): LGHDT, YNNKEL (reference sequence). V dropped 0 bases and J dropped 0; count of bases not matched to a gene: 6. CDR3 length equals 17 residues. The CDR3 sequence: CASSQEGTGPVSYEQYF. DNA for the CDR3: TGTGCCAGCAGCCAAGAAGGGACAGGGCCCGTCTCCTACGAGCAGTACTTC.